These 22 T cell receptor beta chains were sequenced from one sample in a study of blood T cell repertoires in COVID-19. This table comes from immunoSEQ multiplex PCR, and its TCRdb copy is limited to in-frame clones, with some not included. The table lists fewer than 200,000 clones, almost 80% of them singletons. The sequencing input was PBMCs or T cells enriched from blood (not recorded which). The receptors here all came from a woman between 45 and 60 years old who had recovered from COVID-19.

CDR3 sequence (DNA): TGTGCCAGCAGTTCGTCAGCGGGAGGAAGGCGCGAGCAGTACTTC. It yields the protein CASSSSAGGRREQYF. The J gene is TRBJ2-7, the V gene TRBV28; 9 bases map to TRBD2. V lost 4 bases to trimming and J lost 6 bases; unmatched junction nucleotides: 10. Per the germline V gene, CDR1 is MDHEN and CDR2 is SYDVKM. The CDR3 is 15 amino acids.

The V call is TRBV5-1, the J call TRBJ2-4; the match to TRBD2 covers 9 bases. Trimming took 0 bases from V and 8 from J; bases not matched to a gene: 12. This CDR3 is 17 amino acids long. The germline CDR1 and CDR2 sequences are SGHRS and YFSETQ. The CDR3 bases are TGCGCCAGCAGCTTGGGGTCGACTAGCGGACCGGAGGACATTCAGTACTTC. Encoded protein: CASSLGSTSGPEDIQYF. The whole variable domain, filled in from reference TRBV5-1 and TRBJ2-4, reads KAGVTQTPRYLIKTRGQQVTLSCSPISGHRSVSWYQQTPGQGLQFLFEYFSETQRNKGNFPGRFSGRQFSNSRSEMNVSTLELGDSALYLCASSLGSTSGPEDIQYFGAGTRLSVL.

This chain joins TRBV11-2 and TRBJ2-7; D is unresolved. The CDR3 has 11 residues. V was cut by 3 bases and J by 6 bases, with 6 bases left in between. CDR1 SGHAT and CDR2 FQNNGV come from the germline V gene. CDR3 region: CASSFHSEQYF. The CDR3 bases are TGTGCCAGCAGCTTCCACTCCGAGCAGTACTTC.

This chain links TRBV21-1 with TRBJ2-2; no check of the table's D call, TRBD1, against the DNA was made. TRBV21-1 is flagged as a pseudogene. The CDR3 contains 16 residues. The CDR3 DNA reads as TGTGCCAGCAGCAAAGTTCGGACAGAGCACACCGGGGAGCTGTTTTTT. Its translation is CASSKVRTEHTGELFF.

The J gene is TRBJ1-2, the V gene TRBV4-2; D possibly corresponds to TRBD1 (6 bases). Per the germline V gene, CDR1 is LGHNA and CDR2 is YNFKEQ. The CDR3 covers 15 residues. Trimming left V 4 bases short and J 4 bases short, with 16 bases between. The CDR3 region is CASSPGAGDAYGYTF. The CDR3 DNA sequence: TGTGCCAGCAGCCCCGGGGCAGGGGATGCCTATGGCTACACCTTC.

The rearrangement uses TRBV3-1 (or the pseudogene TRBV3-2) and TRBJ2-3, with D maybe TRBD2 (5 bases). The length of the CDR3 is 13 residues. Trimming removed 10 bases at V and 4 bases at J, with 15 bases between. From germline, CDR1 is LGHDT and CDR2 YNNKEL (reference sequence). The DNA of the CDR3 is TGTGCCACGGGGTCTGCTGGATCAGATACGCAGTATTTT. Residues: CATGSAGSDTQYF.

The chain is built from TRBV3-1 (or the pseudogene TRBV3-2) and TRBJ2-3; maybe TRBD2 (6 bases). The V gene's germline CDR1 is LGHDT and CDR2 YNNKEL (reference sequence). V was cut by 5 bases and J by 8 bases, with 11 bases left in between. The CDR3 is made up of 12 amino acids. The CDR3 here is CASSSGGLTQYF. The DNA for the CDR3 is TGTGCCAGCAGCTCCGGGGGTCTTACGCAGTATTTT.

The chain joins TRBV5-4 to TRBJ1-1; D remains unclear. The ends were cut back, 2 bases at V and 3 bases at J, with 14 bases in the middle. Per germline, CDR1 SGHNT and CDR2 YYREEE (reference sequence). CDR3 size: 15 residues. CDR3 sequence reads: CASSFGLSQDTEAFF. As DNA, the CDR3 is TGTGCCAGCAGCTTCGGCTTATCTCAGGACACTGAAGCTTTCTTT.

The chain combines TRBV6-6 with TRBJ1-2; TRBD1 aligns across 8 bases. The germline gives CDR1 MNHNY, CDR2 SVGAGI (reference sequence). The CDR3 is 14 residues long. Unmatched junction bases numbered 7, after V lost 6 bases and J lost 4 bases. The CDR3 DNA reads TGTGCCAGCAGCACAGGACAGGGTCGCTATGGCTACACCTTC. Translated, it gives CASSTGQGRYGYTF.

The chain combines TRBV19 with TRBJ1-2, with unresolved D. The length of the CDR3 is 17 residues. V lost 1 base and J lost 4, with 19 bases in between. Germline loops: CDR1 LNHDA, CDR2 SQIVND (reference sequence). The CDR3 DNA sequence: TGTGCCAGTAGTATAGCCGGATGGGCAGGAAGCGGCTATGGCTACACCTTC. Translation gives CASSIAGWAGSGYGYTF. The whole variable domain, remainder taken from reference TRBV19 and TRBJ1-2, is DGGITQSPKYLFRKEGQNVTLSCEQNLNHDAMYWYRQDPGQGLRLIYYSQIVNDFQKGDIAEGYSVSREKKESFPLTVTSAQKNPTAFYLCASSIAGWAGSGYGYTFGSGTRLTVV.

The chain combines TRBV5-1 with TRBJ2-2; D is unresolved. The V and J ends lost 1 base and 4 bases respectively, with 8 bases between them. Germline loops: CDR1 SGHRS, CDR2 YFSETQ. The CDR3 has 14 amino acids. CDR3 in amino acids: CASSLTDVTGELFF. For the CDR3, the DNA is TGCGCCAGCAGCTTGACAGACGTCACCGGGGAGCTGTTTTTT.

The J gene is TRBJ2-7, the V gene TRBV4-2; TRBD2 agrees at 8 bases. Germline loops: CDR1 LGHNA, CDR2 YNFKEQ. Trimming took 0 bases from V and 7 from J; bases not matched to a gene: 5. This CDR3 is 14 amino acids long. The CDR3 coding sequence is TGTGCCAGCAGCCAAGATCGACTAGCGAGAGAGCAGTACTTC. Protein product: CASSQDRLAREQYF.

The V call is TRBV6-2 or TRBV6-3, the J call TRBJ1-5, with no clear D. Germline V gene data show CDR1 as MNHEY and CDR2 as SVGEGT. V lost 1 base and J lost 6, with 10 bases in between. The CDR3 runs to 14 residues. The CDR3, as DNA: TGTGCCAGCAGTTACTTCGAGATCGCTCAGCCCCAGCATTTT. Translated, it gives CASSYFEIAQPQHF.

The genes are TRBV19 and TRBJ1-4; 8 positions agree with TRBD1. The trim removed 5 bases at V and 8 bases at J, leaving 10 bases unmatched. The CDR3 has 15 amino acids. Per germline, CDR1 LNHDA and CDR2 SQIVND (reference sequence). The CDR3 DNA follows: TGTGCCAGTAGTCAGGATGACAGGGGCGGCGAAAAACTGTTTTTT. Translation gives CASSQDDRGGEKLFF. The whole variable domain, filled in from reference TRBV19 and TRBJ1-4, reads DGGITQSPKYLFRKEGQNVTLSCEQNLNHDAMYWYRQDPGQGLRLIYYSQIVNDFQKGDIAEGYSVSREKKESFPLTVTSAQKNPTAFYLCASSQDDRGGEKLFFGSGTQLSVL.

CDR3 sequence: CASSFGIDSAEAFF. CDR3 nucleotide sequence: TGTGCCAGCAGCTTTGGTATTGATAGCGCTGAAGCTTTCTTT. This rearrangement joins TRBV5-6 to TRBJ1-1; D is ambiguous. The CDR3 runs to 14 residues. Trimming removed 2 bases from V and 6 bases from J, with 14 bases in between. Germline-derived CDR1 and CDR2 are SGHDT and YYEEEE. Full variable domain (missing parts from reference TRBV5-6 and TRBJ1-1): DAGVTQSPTHLIKTRGQQVTLRCSPKSGHDTVSWYQQALGQGPQFIFQYYEEEERQRGNFPDRFSGHQFPNYSSELNVNALLLGDSALYLCASSFGIDSAEAFFGQGTRLTVV.

This clone was seen at least ten times. J is TRBJ1-2 and V is TRBV6-5; D perhaps matches TRBD1 (6 bases). This CDR3 has 15 amino acids. The germline V gene encodes CDR1 MNHEY and CDR2 SVGAGI. The ends were cut back, 0 bases at V and 11 bases at J, with 19 bases in the middle. The CDR3 nucleotides are TGTGCCAGCAGTTACTCGAGGTCAGGGGATATCGGTTACACCTTC. Translated, it gives CASSYSRSGDIGYTF.

In this sample, this clone turned up once. The chain has TRBV19 and TRBJ2-1; 7 nucleotides agree with TRBD2. Losses at the gene ends were 3 bases for V and 4 bases for J; bases not matched to a gene: 6. The CDR3 consists of 15 residues. Germline V CDR1 and CDR2: LNHDA, SQIVND (reference sequence). CDR3 sequence (DNA): TGTGCCAGTAGTATCCTTTCTAGCGGATACAATGAGCAGTTCTTC. Translating gives CASSILSSGYNEQFF.

The chain couples TRBV30 to TRBJ1-5; no clear D gene. This CDR3 has 12 residues. The germline CDR1 and CDR2 sequences are GTSNPN and SVGIG (reference sequence). Trimming took 3 bases from V and 5 from J, leaving 8 bases between them. As DNA, the CDR3 is TGTGCCTGGAGCCAAACTTATCAGCCCCAGCATTTT. Translated, it gives CAWSQTYQPQHF.

The chain links TRBV19 to TRBJ2-2; TRBD1 agrees at 9 bases. Germline assignment: CDR1 LNHDA and CDR2 SQIVND (reference sequence). V lost 4 bases, J lost 3 bases, and 9 bases stayed unmatched. This CDR3 comprises 17 residues. This CDR3 is CASSRGGQGSDTGELFF. DNA of the CDR3: TGTGCCAGTAGTAGGGGGGGACAGGGTAGCGACACCGGGGAGCTGTTTTTT.

The rearrangement joins TRBV28 to TRBJ1-5; perhaps TRBD1 as D (5 bases). CDR1 MDHEN and CDR2 SYDVKM come from the germline V gene. With 6 bases removed from V and 7 bases from J, the gap between germline ends came to 10 bases. The CDR3 sequence is 12 residues long. CDR3 sequence reads: CASSRVGQPQHF. The DNA for the CDR3 is TGTGCCAGCAGCAGGGTGGGACAGCCCCAGCATTTT.

This rearrangement joins TRBV11-3 to TRBJ2-5; tentatively, D is TRBD1 (7 bases). V lost 5 bases, J lost 4 bases, and 17 bases lay in between. In germline, CDR1 is SGHNT, CDR2 YENEEA. CDR3 length equals 15 residues. The CDR3 DNA follows: TGTGCCAGCAGCCGCACGGCAGGGGGAGGAGAGACCCAGTACTTC. Protein: CASSRTAGGGETQYF.

The rearrangement joins TRBV5-1 to TRBJ1-3, with 11 bases identical to TRBD1. The germline CDR1 and CDR2 sequences are SGHRS and YFSETQ. V lost 3 bases and J lost 0; bases outside the gene matches: 11. The CDR3 extends over 19 amino acids. DNA for the CDR3: TGCGCCAGCAGCTCCGGGACAGGGGGGTCCCAGAGCTCTGGAAACACCATATATTTT. It codes for CASSSGTGGSQSSGNTIYF. Based on the CDR3 plus reference TRBV5-1 and TRBJ1-3, the full variable domain is KAGVTQTPRYLIKTRGQQVTLSCSPISGHRSVSWYQQTPGQGLQFLFEYFSETQRNKGNFPGRFSGRQFSNSRSEMNVSTLELGDSALYLCASSSGTGGSQSSGNTIYFGEGSWLTVV.